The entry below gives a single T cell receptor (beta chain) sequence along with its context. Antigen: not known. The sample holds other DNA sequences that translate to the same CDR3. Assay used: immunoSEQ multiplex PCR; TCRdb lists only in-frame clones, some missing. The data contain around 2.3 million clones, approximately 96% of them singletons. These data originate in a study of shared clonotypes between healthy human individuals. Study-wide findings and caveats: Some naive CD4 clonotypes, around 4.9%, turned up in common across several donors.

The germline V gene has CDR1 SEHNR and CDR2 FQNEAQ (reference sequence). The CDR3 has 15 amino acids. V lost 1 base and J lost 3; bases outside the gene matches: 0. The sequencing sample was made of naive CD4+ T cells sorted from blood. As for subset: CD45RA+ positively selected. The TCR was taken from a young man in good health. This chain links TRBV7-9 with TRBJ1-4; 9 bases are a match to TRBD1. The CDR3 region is CASSLGTGANEKLFF. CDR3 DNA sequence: TGTGCCAGCAGCTTAGGGACAGGGGCTAATGAAAAACTGTTTTTT.